The entry below describes one T cell receptor (beta chain). This sample was taken from a study of Tregs in tolerant kidney transplant recipients. TCRdb's copy holds only in-frame clones and misses some; the assay was immunoSEQ multiplex PCR. The repertoire holds about 64,000 clones, nearly 98% seen once, with approximately 0.36% in the top ten. Germline-derived CDR1 and CDR2 are SGHRS and YFSETQ. With 4 bases removed from V and 3 bases from J, the gap between germline ends came to 20 bases. The CDR3 has 17 residues. The chain has TRBV5-1 and TRBJ2-4, with D perhaps matching TRBD1 (7 bases). The source material was Tregs from blood, sampled before the transplant. This TCR was recovered from a human donor who received a combined kidney and bone marrow transplant. CDR3 DNA sequence: TGCGCCAGCAGCCTGCAGGGGGGTGAGGGACTCAAAAACATTCAGTACTTC. It translates to CASSLQGGEGLKNIQYF.